The 5 T cell receptor beta chains below all came from one sample that was sequenced in a study of PD-1 blockade in classical Hodgkin lymphoma. Time point reported: newly diagnosed, previously untreated cHL patient sample. By magnetic negative selection, CD4+ T cells were purified from thawed PBMCs. Profiled with immunoSEQ multiplex PCR; TCRdb holds only in-frame clones, not every one. The sample has more than 15,000 clones, around 93% seen once. Sequencing was done on a sample of CD4+ T cells from blood. The receptors shown here come from a human donor with classical Hodgkin lymphoma.

The chain has TRBV5-4 and TRBJ2-3, with TRBD2 matching 11 bases. V was clipped by 2 bases and J by 4 bases; unmatched bases: 6. CDR1 is SGHNT and CDR2 is YYREEE in the germline V gene (reference sequence). The CDR3 is made up of 16 amino acids. CDR3 amino acids: CASSFRLAGMADTQYF. The CDR3 DNA sequence: TGTGCCAGCAGCTTTCGACTAGCGGGAATGGCAGATACGCAGTATTTT.

This chain connects TRBV19 to TRBJ2-1; D is possibly TRBD2 (6 bases). The germline gives CDR1 LNHDA, CDR2 SQIVND (reference sequence). The CDR3 is made up of 16 amino acids. V was clipped by 1 base and J by 1 base, with 11 bases between them. The DNA of the CDR3 is TGTGCCAGTAGTATAGTGGGGGGTACTTCCTACAATGAGCAGTTCTTC. Translated, it gives CASSIVGGTSYNEQFF.

V and J are TRBV2 and TRBJ1-1, with D uncertain. Looked up from germline, CDR1 is SNHLY and CDR2 is FYNNEI. The length of the CDR3 is 13 residues. V lost 0 bases and J 11 bases, leaving 13 bases between the germline ends. CDR3 residues: CASSEAFGIWAFF. The DNA for the CDR3 is TGTGCCAGCAGTGAAGCATTCGGTATATGGGCTTTCTTT. Combining the CDR3 with reference TRBV2 and TRBJ1-1 gives the whole variable domain EPEVTQTPSHQVTQMGQEVILRCVPISNHLYFYWYRQILGQKVEFLVSFYNNEISEKSEIFDDQFSVERPDGSNFTLKIRSTKLEDSAMYFCASSEAFGIWAFFGQGTRLTVV.

V is TRBV5-1 and J is TRBJ2-7; D gene unclear. Trimming took off 0 bases at V and 5 bases at J, with 9 bases between the two ends. CDR1 is SGHRS and CDR2 is YFSETQ in the germline V gene. CDR3 size: 13 residues. In DNA, the CDR3 is TGCGCCAGCAGCTTGGGCCCACAAAACGAGCAGTACTTC. It translates to CASSLGPQNEQYF.

The genes are TRBV6-5 and TRBJ2-1, with 9 bases matching TRBD2. Unmatched junction bases numbered 10, after V lost 5 bases and J lost 8 bases. From germline, CDR1 is MNHEY and CDR2 SVGAGI. The CDR3 sequence is 15 residues long. For the CDR3, the DNA is TGTGCCAGCAGTAGTAGCGGGAGCCGGGTGGATGAGCAGTTCTTC. Protein: CASSSSGSRVDEQFF.